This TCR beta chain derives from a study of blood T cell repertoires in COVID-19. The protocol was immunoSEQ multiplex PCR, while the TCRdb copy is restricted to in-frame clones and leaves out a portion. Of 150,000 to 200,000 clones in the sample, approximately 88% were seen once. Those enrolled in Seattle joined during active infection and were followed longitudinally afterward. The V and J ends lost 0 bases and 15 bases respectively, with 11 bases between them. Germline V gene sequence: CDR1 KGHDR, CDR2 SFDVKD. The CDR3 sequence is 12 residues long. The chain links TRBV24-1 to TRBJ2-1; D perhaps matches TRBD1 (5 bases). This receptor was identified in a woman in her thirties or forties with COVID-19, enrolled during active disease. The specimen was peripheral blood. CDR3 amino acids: CATSDLWGATFF. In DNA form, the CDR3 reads TGTGCCACCAGTGATTTGTGGGGCGCTACGTTCTTC.